These T cell receptor beta chains were read from a single sample in a study of vaccination and CD4 T cells after COVID-19. One entry per CDR3 protein results from TCRdb running MiXCR on the PCR reads. In the table there are over 5,000 distinct CDR3 sequences, under 40% of which are singletons. These receptors have no identified antigens. The source material was CD4+ T cells from blood, cultured in vitro. These receptors originate from a human donor in good health. Each CDR3 is given with its conserved first and last residue. The D gene is left open where the match is weak. Clone size is stated in some rows and not others, as once, few, many or a class when expanded.

clone size	V gene	J gene	D gene	CDR3 protein	CDR3 DNA
few	TRBV20-1	TRBJ1-2	-	CSARRGTHGYTF	TGCAGTGCTAGGCGGGGGACCCATGGCTACACCTTC
-	TRBV5-1	TRBJ1-6	-	CASSFRGNSPLHF	TGCGCCAGCAGCTTCAGGGGCAATTCACCCCTCCACTTT
few	TRBV6-4	TRBJ1-2	-	CASSDHLGSGRESSGYTF	TGTGCCAGCAGCGATCACCTCGGAAGTGGCAGGGAATCGAGCGGCTACACCTTC
-	TRBV7-2	TRBJ2-3	-	CASSSLLTTGGTQYF	TGTGCCAGCAGCTCCTTACTTACGACAGGAGGTACGCAGTATTTT
hyperexpanded	TRBV21-1	TRBJ1-1	-	CASSKASAGRNTEAFF	TGTGCCAGCAGCAAAGCTTCAGCGGGGAGGAACACTGAAGCTTTCTTT
few	TRBV6-1	TRBJ1-2	-	CASRLGGGGYTF	TGTGCCAGCAGGCTCGGGGGTGGCGGCTACACCTTC
-	TRBV18	TRBJ1-2	TRBD1	CASSRQGALGYTF	TGTGCCAGCTCACGACAGGGGGCCTTAGGCTACACCTTC
-	TRBV10-3	TRBJ1-5	-	CAISDGSNQPQHF	TGTGCCATCAGTGATGGCAGCAATCAGCCCCAGCATTTT
-	TRBV5-6	TRBJ2-7	-	CASRSGYEQYF	TGTGCCAGCAGATCGGGGTACGAGCAGTACTTC
-	TRBV19	TRBJ1-1	TRBD1	CAGRQGENTEAFF	TGTGCCGGTAGACAGGGAGAGAACACTGAAGCTTTCTTT
-	TRBV12-3/TRBV12-4	TRBJ1-2	TRBD1	CASTQGPYGYTF	TGTGCCAGCACACAGGGGCCCTATGGCTACACCTTC
few	TRBV20-1	TRBJ1-1	-	CSAKPSLIPAPTGHHTEAFF	TGCAGTGCTAAACCAAGCCTGATTCCGGCCCCGACAGGACACCACACTGAAGCTTTCTTT
few	TRBV7-8	TRBJ1-1	-	CASSYRRDRGGTEAFF	TGTGCCAGCAGCTACCGACGGGATCGGGGGGGCACTGAAGCTTTCTTT
-	TRBV5-1	TRBJ1-2	-	CASSLDTDYGYTF	TGCGCCAGCAGCTTGGACACCGACTATGGCTACACCTTC
-	TRBV30	TRBJ1-6	-	CAWSYRSGSPLHF	TGTGCCTGGAGCTATAGAAGCGGTTCACCCCTCCACTTT
few	TRBV20-1	TRBJ1-1	-	CSASQGRLDTEAFF	TGCAGTGCTAGTCAGGGGCGCCTGGACACTGAAGCTTTCTTT
-	TRBV20-1	TRBJ2-1	TRBD2	CSARKLAGGNNEQFF	TGCAGTGCTAGGAAACTAGCGGGGGGGAACAATGAGCAGTTCTTC
-	TRBV7-8	TRBJ2-2	-	CASSLPTGSSGELFF	TGTGCCAGCAGCCTCCCGACAGGATCTTCAGGGGAGCTGTTTTTT
-	TRBV2	TRBJ2-3	-	CASSEGTDTQYF	TGTGCCAGCAGTGAGGGGACAGATACGCAGTATTTT
-	TRBV5-8	TRBJ1-3	-	CASSLQGYPGNTIYF	TGTGCCAGCAGCTTGCAGGGGTACCCTGGAAACACCATATATTTT
few	TRBV27	TRBJ2-1	-	CASKEGNYNEQFF	TGTGCCAGCAAAGAGGGAAACTACAATGAGCAGTTCTTC
few	TRBV10-3	TRBJ1-5	-	CAISESTNNQPQHF	TGTGCCATCAGTGAGTCGACAAACAATCAGCCCCAGCATTTT
few	TRBV20-1	TRBJ1-2	-	CSARDPLFGGYTF	TGCAGTGCTAGAGATCCCTTATTCGGAGGCTACACCTTC
few	TRBV15	TRBJ1-2	-	CATSRELGGYTF	TGTGCCACCAGCAGAGAACTTGGGGGCTACACCTTC
-	TRBV5-5	TRBJ1-1	-	CASSYTGKTEAFF	TGTGCCAGCAGCTATACAGGGAAGACTGAAGCTTTCTTT
few	TRBV6-1	TRBJ1-2	-	CASSAHMGGYTF	TGTGCCAGCAGTGCCCACATGGGGGGCTACACCTTC
few	TRBV6-1	TRBJ1-6	TRBD1	CASTSGQTGNSPLHF	TGTGCCAGCACCAGCGGGCAGACAGGGAATTCACCCCTCCACTTT
few	TRBV7-2	TRBJ2-2	-	CASSTVAYTGELFF	TGTGCCAGCAGCACAGTAGCGTACACCGGGGAGCTGTTTTTT
-	TRBV12-3/TRBV12-4	TRBJ1-2	-	CASSYVGLNYGYTF	TGTGCCAGCAGTTATGTGGGACTTAACTATGGCTACACCTTC
few	TRBV20-1	TRBJ2-2	TRBD2	CSARDPGRGAGELFF	TGCAGTGCTAGAGATCCGGGACGGGGGGCCGGGGAGCTGTTTTTT
-	TRBV19	TRBJ1-1	-	CASSISTSDSLEAFF	TGTGCCAGTAGTATTTCGACGTCGGACAGCCTTGAAGCTTTCTTT
-	TRBV20-1	TRBJ2-3	TRBD2	CSARGGGWIPTDTQYF	TGCAGTGCTAGGGGGGGGGGTTGGATCCCCACAGATACGCAGTATTTT
few	TRBV2	TRBJ2-5	-	CASSEFPGQTQYF	TGTGCCAGCAGTGAATTCCCAGGCCAGACCCAGTACTTC
medium-sized	TRBV20-1	TRBJ1-2	-	CSGRGDNNNYGYTF	TGCAGTGGTAGGGGGGATAATAATAACTATGGCTACACCTTC
-	TRBV25-1	TRBJ1-2	-	CASSGAPQGRGGYTF	TGTGCCAGCAGTGGGGCTCCACAGGGTAGAGGCGGCTACACCTTC
-	TRBV20-1	TRBJ2-7	TRBD2	CSARDLTSGDAYEQYF	TGCAGTGCTAGAGATCTTACTAGCGGGGACGCCTACGAGCAGTACTTC
few	TRBV20-1	TRBJ2-1	TRBD2	CSANPGLADNEQFF	TGCAGTGCTAACCCCGGACTAGCGGACAATGAGCAGTTCTTC
-	TRBV19	TRBJ2-7	TRBD2	CASSIVPGLKEQYF	TGTGCCAGTAGTATAGTTCCGGGACTAAAGGAGCAGTACTTC
-	TRBV6-5	TRBJ2-6	-	CASSYLGAGANVLTF	TGTGCCAGCAGTTACTTGGGGGCTGGGGCCAACGTCCTGACTTTC
few	TRBV19	TRBJ2-5	TRBD1	CASSGQIQETQYF	TGTGCCAGTTCGGGACAGATTCAAGAGACCCAGTACTTC
-	TRBV6-2/TRBV6-3	TRBJ1-2	TRBD1	CASSRTGANGYTF	TGTGCCAGCAGTCGGACAGGGGCGAATGGCTACACCTTC
few	TRBV27	TRBJ2-7	-	CASSLTGRGSSYEQYF	TGTGCCAGCAGTTTAACAGGGAGGGGGAGTTCCTACGAGCAGTACTTC
few	TRBV10-1	TRBJ2-5	TRBD1	CASSEAGTGPETQYF	TGCGCCAGCAGTGAAGCCGGGACAGGGCCAGAGACCCAGTACTTC
-	TRBV19	TRBJ2-5	TRBD1	CASSLRTGLETQYF	TGTGCCAGTAGTTTACGGACAGGGCTAGAGACCCAGTACTTC
-	TRBV5-1	TRBJ1-5	TRBD1	CASGTGDKNQPQHF	TGCGCCAGCGGGACAGGGGACAAGAATCAGCCCCAGCATTTT
-	TRBV7-2	TRBJ1-5	-	CASSLSRRVGQPQHF	TGTGCCAGCAGCTTAAGTCGCAGGGTGGGCCAGCCCCAGCATTTT
-	TRBV29-1	TRBJ2-1	-	CSGIQQEQFF	TGCAGCGGTATTCAGCAAGAGCAGTTCTTC
-	TRBV27	TRBJ1-1	-	CASSSLLGGTEAFF	TGTGCCAGCAGTTCTCTTCTGGGGGGCACTGAAGCTTTCTTT
-	TRBV2	TRBJ1-2	-	CASSEVRSGYTF	TGTGCCAGCAGTGAAGTTAGAAGTGGCTACACCTTC
-	TRBV20-1	TRBJ2-1	-	CSARRDLQFF	TGCAGTGCTAGAAGGGACCTCCAGTTCTTC
-	TRBV6-1	TRBJ2-7	-	CASMGSSVYEQYF	TGTGCCAGCATGGGTTCTAGTGTGTACGAGCAGTACTTC
-	TRBV7-9	TRBJ1-5	-	CASSLDNQPQHF	TGTGCCAGCAGCTTAGACAATCAGCCCCAGCATTTT
few	TRBV15	TRBJ2-3	-	CATSIRSWPSTDTQYF	TGTGCCACCAGCATCCGAAGCTGGCCTAGCACAGATACGCAGTATTTT
-	TRBV30	TRBJ1-1	-	CAWSPVGHAEAFF	TGTGCCTGGAGCCCCGTGGGACATGCTGAAGCTTTCTTT
-	TRBV11-2	TRBJ2-7	-	CASTSIGQLDEQYF	TGTGCCAGCACATCGATAGGACAGTTGGACGAGCAGTACTTC